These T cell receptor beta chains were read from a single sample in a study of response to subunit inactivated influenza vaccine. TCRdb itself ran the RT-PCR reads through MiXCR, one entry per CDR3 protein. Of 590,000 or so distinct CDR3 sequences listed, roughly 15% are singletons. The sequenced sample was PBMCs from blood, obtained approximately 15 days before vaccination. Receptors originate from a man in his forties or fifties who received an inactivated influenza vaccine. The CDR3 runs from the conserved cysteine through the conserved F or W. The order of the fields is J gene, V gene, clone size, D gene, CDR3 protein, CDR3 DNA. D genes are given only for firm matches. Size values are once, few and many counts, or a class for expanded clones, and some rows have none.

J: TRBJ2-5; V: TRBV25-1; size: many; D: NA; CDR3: CASSMGDRGTQYF; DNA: TGTGCCAGCAGCATGGGGGACCGAGGGACCCAGTACTTC
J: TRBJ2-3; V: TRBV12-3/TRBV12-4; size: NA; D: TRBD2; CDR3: CASSWTSPSTDTQYF; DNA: TGTGCCAGCAGTTGGACTAGCCCGAGCACAGATACGCAGTATTTT
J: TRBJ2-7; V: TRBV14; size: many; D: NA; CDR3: CASSRSQGYEQYF; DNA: TGTGCCAGCAGCCGATCCCAAGGCTACGAGCAGTACTTC
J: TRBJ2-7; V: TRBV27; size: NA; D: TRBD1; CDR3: CASRPSGTGVKDEQYF; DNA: TGTGCCAGCAGGCCCTCCGGGACAGGGGTCAAGGACGAGCAGTACTTC
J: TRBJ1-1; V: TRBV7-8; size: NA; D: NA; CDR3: CASSSSLGAQAFF; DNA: TGTGCCAGCAGCTCCTCGTTAGGGGCCCAAGCTTTCTTT
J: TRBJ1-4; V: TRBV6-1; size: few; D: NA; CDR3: CASRRDGFEKLFF; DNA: TGTGCCAGCAGACGGGACGGATTTGAAAAACTGTTTTTT
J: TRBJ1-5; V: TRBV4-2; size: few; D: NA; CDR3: CASSQDPGTPNQPQHF; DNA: TGTGCCAGCAGCCAAGACCCAGGGACACCAAATCAGCCCCAGCATTTT
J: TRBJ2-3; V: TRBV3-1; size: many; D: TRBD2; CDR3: CASSSSGTSTDTQYF; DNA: TGTGCCAGCAGCTCGAGCGGGACCAGCACAGATACGCAGTATTTT
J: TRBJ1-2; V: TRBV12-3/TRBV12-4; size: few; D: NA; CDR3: CASSLFQGNLGGYTF; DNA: TGTGCCAGCAGTTTATTCCAGGGGAATTTAGGTGGCTACACCTTC
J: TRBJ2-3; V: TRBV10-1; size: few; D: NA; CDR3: CASSIGGDTDTQYF; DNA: TGCGCCAGCAGTATCGGGGGTGACACAGATACGCAGTATTTT
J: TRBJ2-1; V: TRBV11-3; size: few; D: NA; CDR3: CASRRSGSHEQFF; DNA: TGTGCCAGCAGACGTTCCGGGAGCCATGAGCAGTTCTTC
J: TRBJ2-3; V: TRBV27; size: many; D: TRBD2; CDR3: CASRLTGPAGAADTQYF; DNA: TGTGCCAGCAGACTCACGGGGCCAGCGGGGGCCGCAGATACGCAGTATTTT
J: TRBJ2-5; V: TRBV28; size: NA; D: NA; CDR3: CASSPQLRQALNPQETQYF; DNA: TGTGCCAGCAGTCCTCAACTTCGACAGGCCCTCAACCCACAAGAGACCCAGTACTTC
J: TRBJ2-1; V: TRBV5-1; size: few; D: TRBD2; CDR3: CASSLVGTSIGNEQFF; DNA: TGCGCCAGCAGCTTGGTTGGGACTAGCATTGGAAATGAGCAGTTCTTC
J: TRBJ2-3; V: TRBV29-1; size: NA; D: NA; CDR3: CSTLLVTGNTQYF; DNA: TGCAGCACCTTGTTGGTTACTGGGAATACGCAGTATTTT
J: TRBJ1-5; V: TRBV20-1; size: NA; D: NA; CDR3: CSARVGGGNQPQHF; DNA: TGCAGTGCTAGAGTTGGGGGTGGCAATCAGCCCCAGCATTTT
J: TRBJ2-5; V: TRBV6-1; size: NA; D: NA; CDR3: CASSEDAPGAHGETQYF; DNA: TGTGCCAGCAGTGAAGATGCGCCGGGGGCGCATGGGGAGACCCAGTACTTC
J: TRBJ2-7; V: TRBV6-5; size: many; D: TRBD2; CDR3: CASSYRSTSGGTYSYEQYF; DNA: TGTGCCAGCAGTTACCGATCTACTAGCGGGGGGACTTACTCCTACGAGCAGTACTTC
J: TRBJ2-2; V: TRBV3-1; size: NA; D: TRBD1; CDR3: CGSSPSGGQGASAGELFF; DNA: TGTGGCAGCAGCCCATCTGGGGGACAGGGGGCTTCGGCCGGGGAGCTGTTTTTT
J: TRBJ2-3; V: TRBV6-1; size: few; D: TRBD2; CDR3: CASSSSGRSTDTQYF; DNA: TGTGCCAGCAGCTCTAGCGGGAGAAGCACAGATACGCAGTATTTT
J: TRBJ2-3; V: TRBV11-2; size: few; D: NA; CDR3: CASSSGNPGATQYF; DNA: TGTGCCAGCAGCTCCGGCAACCCTGGGGCTACGCAGTATTTT
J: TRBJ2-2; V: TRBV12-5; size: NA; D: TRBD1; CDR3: CASGFQGTGNAGELFF; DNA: TGTGCTAGTGGTTTTCAGGGGACAGGGAACGCCGGGGAGCTGTTTTTT
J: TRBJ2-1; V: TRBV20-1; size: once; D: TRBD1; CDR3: CSATIRTGSYNEQFF; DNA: TGCAGTGCTACCATCCGGACAGGTTCGTACAATGAGCAGTTCTTC
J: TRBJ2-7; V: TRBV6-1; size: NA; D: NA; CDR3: CATMEGRVGRAYF; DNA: TGTGCCACCATGGAGGGTAGGGTCGGCCGAGCGTACTTC
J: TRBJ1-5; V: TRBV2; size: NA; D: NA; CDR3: CASTLRAQQPQHF; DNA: TGTGCCAGTACGCTCAGGGCCCAGCAGCCCCAGCATTTT
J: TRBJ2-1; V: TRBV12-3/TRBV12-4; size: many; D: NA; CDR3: CASSPSSSYNEQFF; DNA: TGTGCCAGCAGTCCATCTAGCTCCTACAATGAGCAGTTCTTC
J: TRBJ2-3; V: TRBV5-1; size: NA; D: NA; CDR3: CASSVPGLSRGDTQYF; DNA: TGCGCCAGCAGCGTACCTGGGTTATCGAGGGGAGATACGCAGTATTTT
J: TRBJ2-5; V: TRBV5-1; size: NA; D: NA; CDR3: CASSLASVQETQYF; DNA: TGCGCCAGCAGCTTGGCTTCGGTCCAAGAGACCCAGTACTTC
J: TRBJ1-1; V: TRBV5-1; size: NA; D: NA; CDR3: CASSLDSVSNTEAFF; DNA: TGCGCCAGCAGCTTGGATTCGGTATCCAACACTGAAGCTTTCTTT
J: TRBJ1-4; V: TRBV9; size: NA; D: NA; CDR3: CASSVTTATNEKLFF; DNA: TGTGCCAGCAGCGTAACAACTGCAACTAATGAAAAACTGTTTTTT
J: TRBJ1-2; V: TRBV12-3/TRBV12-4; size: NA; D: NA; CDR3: CASSADRSYGYTF; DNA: TGTGCCAGCAGTGCGGACAGATCCTATGGCTACACCTTC
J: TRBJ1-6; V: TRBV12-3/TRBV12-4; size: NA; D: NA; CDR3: CASKPGVRSPLHF; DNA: TGTGCCAGCAAACCAGGGGTTCGGTCACCCCTCCACTTT
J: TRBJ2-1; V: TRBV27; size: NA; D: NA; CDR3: CASSFLRQTSSYNEQFF; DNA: TGTGCCAGCAGTTTTCTAAGACAGACGAGCTCCTACAATGAGCAGTTCTTC
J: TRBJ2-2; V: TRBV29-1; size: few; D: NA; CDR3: CSVQVGVGGGELFF; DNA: TGCAGCGTGCAAGTGGGGGTGGGCGGCGGGGAGCTGTTTTTT
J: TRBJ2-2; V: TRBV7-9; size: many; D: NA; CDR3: CASSPRRRGPGELFF; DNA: TGTGCCAGCAGCCCCCGTCGACGGGGACCCGGGGAGCTGTTTTTT
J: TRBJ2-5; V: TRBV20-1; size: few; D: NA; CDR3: CSARDHLGPKYQETQYF; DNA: TGCAGTGCTAGAGATCATCTAGGTCCGAAGTACCAAGAGACCCAGTACTTC
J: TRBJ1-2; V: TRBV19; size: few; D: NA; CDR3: CASSIGGDYGYTF; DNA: TGTGCCAGTAGTATTGGAGGGGATTATGGCTACACCTTC
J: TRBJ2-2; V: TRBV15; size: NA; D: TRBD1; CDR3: CATSRTGGTGELFF; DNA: TGTGCCACCAGCAGAACAGGGGGCACCGGGGAGCTGTTTTTT
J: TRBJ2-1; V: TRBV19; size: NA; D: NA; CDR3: CASSMGGPVRSEQFF; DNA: TGTGCCAGTAGTATGGGAGGCCCTGTCCGGAGTGAGCAGTTCTTC
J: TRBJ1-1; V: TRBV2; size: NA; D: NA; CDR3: CASSVGTLNTEAFF; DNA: TGTGCCAGCAGTGTTGGAACTTTGAACACTGAAGCTTTCTTT
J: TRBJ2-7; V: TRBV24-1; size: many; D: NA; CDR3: CATSEGPAGMNYEQYF; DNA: TGTGCCACCTCCGAGGGGCCGGCAGGGATGAACTACGAGCAGTACTTC
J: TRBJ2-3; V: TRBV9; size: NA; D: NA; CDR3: CASSVLTSTDTQYF; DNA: TGTGCCAGCAGCGTGTTGACTAGCACAGATACGCAGTATTTT
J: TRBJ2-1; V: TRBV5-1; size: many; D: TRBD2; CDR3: CASSLAVSGSFDEQFF; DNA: TGCGCCAGCAGCTTGGCCGTTAGCGGGAGTTTCGATGAGCAGTTCTTC
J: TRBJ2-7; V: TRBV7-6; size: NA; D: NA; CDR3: CASSLLGDIRYEQYF; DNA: TGTGCCAGCAGCCTCTTAGGGGACATCCGCTACGAGCAGTACTTC
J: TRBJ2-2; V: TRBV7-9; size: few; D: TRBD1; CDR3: CASSPLQGAGELFF; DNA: TGTGCCAGCAGCCCCTTACAGGGGGCGGGGGAGCTGTTTTTT
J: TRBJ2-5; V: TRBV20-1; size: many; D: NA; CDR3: CSASLGIQETQYF; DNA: TGCAGTGCTAGTTTGGGGATCCAAGAGACCCAGTACTTC
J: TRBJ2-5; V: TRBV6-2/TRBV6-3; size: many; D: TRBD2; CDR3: CASSLTGGRVWQETQYF; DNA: TGTGCCAGCAGTTTGACGGGGGGGCGAGTATGGCAAGAGACCCAGTACTTC
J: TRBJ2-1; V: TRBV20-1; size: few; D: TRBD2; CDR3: CSARGTSGFYNEQFF; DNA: TGCAGTGCTAGGGGGACTAGCGGGTTTTACAATGAGCAGTTCTTC
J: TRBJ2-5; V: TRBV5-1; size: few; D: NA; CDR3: CASSQSRISETQYF; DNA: TGCGCCAGCAGCCAATCTAGAATTTCAGAGACCCAGTACTTC
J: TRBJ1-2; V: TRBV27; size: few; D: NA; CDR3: CASSLRGSRYGYTF; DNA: TGTGCCAGCAGTTTACGGGGTTCGCGGTATGGCTACACCTTC
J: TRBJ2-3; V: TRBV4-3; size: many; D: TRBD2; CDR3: CASSQSRASGSTDTQYF; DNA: TGCGCCAGCAGCCAATCACGTGCTAGCGGAAGCACAGATACGCAGTATTTT
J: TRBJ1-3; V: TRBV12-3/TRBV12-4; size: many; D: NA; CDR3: CASRGNTIYF; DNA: TGTGCCAGCAGAGGAAACACCATATATTTT
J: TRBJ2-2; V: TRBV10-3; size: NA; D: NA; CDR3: CAISSNTGELFF; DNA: TGTGCCATCAGTTCAAACACCGGGGAGCTGTTTTTT
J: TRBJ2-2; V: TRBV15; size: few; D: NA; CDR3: CATSRLTGAPGELFF; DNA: TGTGCCACCAGCAGACTTACAGGAGCCCCCGGGGAGCTGTTTTTT
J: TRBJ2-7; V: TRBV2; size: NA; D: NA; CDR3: CASIDRLLSYEQYF; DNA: TGTGCCAGCATCGACAGGCTCCTCTCCTACGAGCAGTACTTC